One sample yielded the 20 T cell receptor beta chains listed below, sequenced in a study of early T cells in non-severe SARS-CoV-2 infection. TCRdb fed the 5' RACE reads into MiXCR, producing one record per CDR3 protein. The table has roughly 80,000 distinct CDR3 sequences, over 9% seen once. Sequencing was performed on whole blood, taken at baseline. These receptor sequences come from an adult who was a healthcare worker with PCR-confirmed SARS-CoV-2 infection or an uninfected control (not recorded which).

This clonotype has just a few counts. This chain joins TRBV7-8 and TRBJ2-7; possible D gene TRBD2, 5 bases. Germline V gives CDR1 SGHVS, CDR2 FQNEAQ. This CDR3 region has 16 residues. The ends were cut back, 1 base at V and 4 bases at J, with 17 bases in the middle. CDR3 bases: TGTGCCAGCAGCTTAGGACTCCCCAGCGGACCGTACGAGCAGTACTTC. Translated: CASSLGLPSGPYEQYF.

This clonotype was seen ten or more times. The J gene is TRBJ2-5, the V gene TRBV15, with 9 bases lining up with TRBD2. Germline loops: CDR1 LNHNV, CDR2 YYDKDF (reference sequence). The J segment lost 8 bases and the V segment lost 0 bases, leaving 7 bases of the junction unmatched. This CDR3 region has 15 residues. DNA for the CDR3: TGTGCCACCAGCAGAGAGGAAGATAGCGGGGGTACCCAGTACTTC. It translates to CATSREEDSGGTQYF. The full variable domain, with the rest looked up from reference TRBV15 and TRBJ2-5, is DAMVIQNPRYQVTQFGKPVTLSCSQTLNHNVMYWYQQKSSQAPKLLFHYYDKDFNNEADTPDNFQSRRPNTSFCFLDIRSPGLGDTAMYLCATSREEDSGGTQYFGPGTRLLVL.

This clonotype has a handful of counts. This chain connects TRBV19 to TRBJ1-5; D ambiguous. V was cut by 3 bases and J by 0 bases, with 3 bases left in between. Germline CDR1 reads LNHDA; CDR2 reads SQIVND (reference sequence). The CDR3 spans 13 residues. The CDR3 bases are TGTGCCAGTAGTATGGATAGCAATCAGCCCCAGCATTTT. Its translation is CASSMDSNQPQHF.

This clonotype was seen a few times. The chain couples TRBV28 to TRBJ1-1; D gene uncertain. The CDR3 is 13 residues long. Germline CDR1 and CDR2: MDHEN and SYDVKM. V lost 10 bases, J lost 2 bases, and 14 bases lay in between. The CDR3 DNA reads TGTGCCACCCGAAGGTTGCCTAACACTGAAGCTTTCTTT. Translated, it gives CATRRLPNTEAFF. Variable domain in full (rest from reference TRBV28 and TRBJ1-1): DVKVTQSSRYLVKRTGEKVFLECVQDMDHENMFWYRQDPGLGLRLIYFSYDVKMKEKGDIPEGYSVSREKKERFSLILESASTNQTSMYLCATRRLPNTEAFFGQGTRLTVV.

The chain couples TRBV9 to TRBJ2-1, with TRBD2 as a possible D gene (6 bases). Germline V lookup: CDR1 SGDLS, CDR2 YYNGEE. The CDR3 is 15 residues long. V lost 3 bases, J lost 4 bases, and 14 bases lay in between. The CDR3 loop is CASSAGTPRYNEQFF. For the CDR3, the DNA is TGTGCCAGCAGCGCAGGGACTCCAAGATACAATGAGCAGTTCTTC.

The chain is built from TRBV5-1 and TRBJ2-2; D is possibly TRBD1 (6 bases). Trimming stripped 8 bases from V and 5 bases from J, with 13 bases between. Germline CDR1 is SGHRS and CDR2 is YFSETQ. The length of the CDR3 is 13 residues. For the CDR3, the DNA is TGCGCCAGGTCCCGGGACACAACCGGGGAGCTGTTTTTT. Translating gives CARSRDTTGELFF.

The sample holds many counts of this clonotype. This rearrangement joins TRBV3-1 to TRBJ1-2, with D possibly being TRBD1 (5 bases). CDR3 length equals 15 residues. CDR1 is LGHDT and CDR2 is YNNKEL in the germline V gene (reference sequence). The V end lost 1 base, the J end lost 6 bases, and 15 bases lay between the germline ends. CDR3: CASSQVSAFRDGYTF. The CDR3 region has the DNA TGTGCCAGCAGCCAAGTGAGCGCGTTCAGGGATGGCTACACCTTC. Full variable domain (missing parts from reference TRBV3-1 and TRBJ1-2): DTAVSQTPKYLVTQMGNDKSIKCEQNLGHDTMYWYKQDSKKFLKIMFSYNNKELIINETVPNRFSPKSPDKAHLNLHINSLELGDSAVYFCASSQVSAFRDGYTFGSGTRLTVV.

This clonotype was detected many times. V gene TRBV9 combines with J gene TRBJ2-1; D possibly corresponds to TRBD1 (5 bases). Trimming removed 0 bases at V and 5 bases at J, with 15 bases between. CDR1 and CDR2 from the germline V gene are SGDLS and YYNGEE. The CDR3 contains 16 residues. In DNA, the CDR3 is TGTGCCAGCAGCGTAGGAACCGGACACCCCAACAATGAGCAGTTCTTC. It codes for CASSVGTGHPNNEQFF.

This clonotype was counted between two and nine times. The chain is built from TRBV5-4 and TRBJ2-3; 7 bases match TRBD2. The CDR3 is 16 residues long. In germline, CDR1 is SGHNT, CDR2 YYREEE (reference sequence). V gave up 0 bases and J gave up 0 bases; unmatched junction bases: 4. The CDR3 loop reads CASSLGLRGSTDTQYF. The CDR3 DNA reads as TGTGCCAGCAGCTTGGGCTTGCGGGGGAGCACAGATACGCAGTATTTT. Full variable domain (outside the CDR3, taken from reference TRBV5-4 and TRBJ2-3): ETGVTQSPTHLIKTRGQQVTLRCSSQSGHNTVSWYQQALGQGPQFIFQYYREEENGRGNFPPRFSGLQFPNYSSELNVNALELDDSALYLCASSLGLRGSTDTQYFGPGTRLTVL.

This clonotype was seen a single time. The V gene is TRBV12-3 or TRBV12-4, the J gene TRBJ1-1; D gene ambiguous. Trimming took off 8 bases at V and 1 base at J, with 8 bases between the two ends. The CDR3 length is 12 residues. CDR3: CASAPENTEAFF. For the CDR3, the DNA is TGTGCCAGCGCCCCGGAGAACACTGAAGCTTTCTTT.

This clonotype appeared many times. This rearrangement joins TRBV12-3 or TRBV12-4 to TRBJ2-1; D unclear. V gave up 1 base and J gave up 9 bases, with 13 bases separating them. This CDR3 contains 14 residues. The CDR3 sequence is CASSLGPPSSEQFF. The CDR3 DNA is TGTGCCAGCAGTTTAGGACCCCCCTCTAGTGAGCAGTTCTTC.

This clonotype has only a few counts. This chain joins TRBV29-1 and TRBJ1-2, with 8 positions matching TRBD1. The CDR3 runs 13 residues. CDR1 is SQVTM and CDR2 is ANQGSEA in the germline V gene. The junction had 12 bases not matched to a gene; V was cut back by 7 bases and J by 8 bases. CDR3: CSALMDRVQGYTF. CDR3 bases: TGCAGCGCCCTCATGGACAGGGTTCAAGGCTACACCTTC. Supplemented by reference TRBV29-1 and TRBJ1-2, the full variable domain reads SAVISQKPSRDICQRGTSLTIQCQVDSQVTMMFWYRQQPGQSLTLIATANQGSEATYESGFVIDKFPISRPNLTFSTLTVSNMSPEDSSIYLCSALMDRVQGYTFGSGTRLTVV.

This clonotype appeared many times. The chain has TRBV10-3 and TRBJ1-4; D unclear. Germline values: CDR1 ENHRY, CDR2 SYGVKD. The CDR3 loop spans 13 amino acids. The germline V and J ends were trimmed by 10 bases and 0 bases, with 9 bases remaining between them. CDR3 DNA: TGTGCCACCAAAAGCGCAACTAATGAAAAACTGTTTTTT. It is translated as CATKSATNEKLFF.

This chain connects TRBV5-1 to TRBJ2-3, with no clear D. CDR3 length: 14 residues. The V end was cut by 2 bases, the J end by 6 bases, with 13 bases between. Per germline, CDR1 SGHRS and CDR2 YFSETQ. The CDR3 loop is CASSFNLWVDTQYF. The CDR3 DNA reads as TGCGCCAGCAGCTTCAATCTTTGGGTGGATACGCAGTATTTT.

The chain has TRBV12-3 or TRBV12-4 and TRBJ2-7, with 8 bases matching TRBD1. The CDR3 consists of 14 residues. J gave up 2 bases and V 6 bases, and 6 bases lay outside the gene matches. CDR3 protein: CASSPDRVAYEQYF. In DNA form, the CDR3 reads TGTGCCAGCAGCCCGGACAGGGTTGCCTACGAGCAGTACTTC.

In this sample, this clonotype turned up a few times. The chain uses TRBV20-1 and TRBJ1-1; 7 positions agree with TRBD1. Germline-derived CDR1 and CDR2 are DFQATT and SNEGSKA (reference sequence). The J segment lost 7 bases and the V segment lost 0 bases, leaving 11 bases of the junction unmatched. There are 15 residues in the CDR3. The CDR3 reads CSARDDTGTVSEAFF. The CDR3 DNA reads as TGCAGTGCTAGAGATGATACCGGGACAGTGAGTGAAGCTTTCTTT.

This clonotype has only a few counts. The chain joins TRBV11-2 to TRBJ2-5; weak D call: TRBD1 (5 bases). V lost 1 base to trimming and J lost 4 bases, with 7 bases between them. The CDR3 is 13 amino acids. Germline V CDR1 and CDR2: SGHAT, FQNNGV. CDR3 residues: CASSLGQGETQYF. As DNA, the CDR3 is TGTGCCAGCAGCTTAGGGCAGGGAGAGACCCAGTACTTC.

This clonotype has at least ten counts. The chain carries TRBV9 and TRBJ2-7; perhaps TRBD1 as D (6 bases). CDR1 is SGDLS, CDR2 YYNGEE, per germline. The CDR3 is made up of 14 amino acids. The V gene lost 0 bases and the J gene lost 2 bases, with 9 bases spanning the gap. DNA of the CDR3: TGTGCCAGCAGCGTAGAAGCAGGGGCCTACGAGCAGTACTTC. Translated: CASSVEAGAYEQYF.

The chain joins TRBV7-2 to TRBJ1-4, with 9 bases aligning to TRBD1. The V gene's germline CDR1 is SGHTA and CDR2 FQGNSA. The CDR3 is 16 amino acids. Germline trimming cut 5 bases from V and 5 bases from J; bases unmatched to any gene: 9. CDR3 protein: CASSPNSGQGNEKLFF. CDR3 coding DNA: TGTGCCAGCAGCCCTAATAGCGGACAGGGGAATGAAAAACTGTTTTTT.

V gene TRBV2 combines with J gene TRBJ1-5; D is undetermined. The CDR3 spans 16 residues. The ends were cut back, 3 bases at V and 2 bases at J, with 14 bases in the middle. Germline CDR1 reads SNHLY; CDR2 reads FYNNEI. DNA for the CDR3: TGTGCCAGCAGTGAGGGAGGGAGGTTAGGCAATCAGCCCCAGCATTTT. Translation: CASSEGGRLGNQPQHF.